Below are 23 T cell receptor beta chains sequenced from a single sample in a study of low-dose radiotherapy and immunotherapy resistance in tumors. Alpha and beta chains were covered, as first-strand cDNA relied on TRAV- and TRBV-specific primers. With a V-primer adapter and a constant-region primer, TCRs were amplified for about 19 PCR cycles. TCRdb reanalysed the reads using MiXCR and keeps one entry per CDR3 protein. The sample gives around 36,000 distinct CDR3 sequences, roughly 30% of which show up once; roughly 4% is in the top ten. The time point here: before trial treatment. The specimen was PBMCs, collected before treatment. These receptors came from a male donor with gallbladder cancer.

This clonotype is medium-sized. The V call is TRBV28, the J call TRBJ2-7; D is unresolved. Per the germline V gene, CDR1 is MDHEN and CDR2 is SYDVKM. Trimming took off 6 bases at V and 1 base at J, with 16 bases between the two ends. This CDR3 is built from 15 residues. DNA of the CDR3: TGTGCCAGCAGCTTCCGGGTGGGCCGATCCTACGAGCAGTACTTC. This encodes CASSFRVGRSYEQYF.

This clonotype was recorded a few times. The V gene is TRBV7-3, the J gene TRBJ2-7; D not resolved. Trimming removed 5 bases from V and 4 bases from J, with 12 bases in between. The germline V gene has CDR1 SGHTA and CDR2 FQGTGA. CDR3 size: 13 residues. The CDR3: CASSDTPGYEQYF. CDR3 DNA sequence: TGTGCCAGCAGCGACACCCCAGGATACGAGCAGTACTTC.

This clonotype was counted a few times. The V gene is TRBV5-1, the J gene TRBJ2-7, with 7 bases fitting TRBD2. This CDR3 is built from 15 residues. Germline loops: CDR1 SGHRS, CDR2 YFSETQ. The V gene end was trimmed by 0 bases and the J gene end by 0 bases; junction bases not matched to a gene: 3. CDR3 region: CASSLGASGSYEQYF. The CDR3 DNA reads as TGCGCCAGCAGCTTGGGTGCTAGCGGCTCCTACGAGCAGTACTTC. Together with reference TRBV5-1 and TRBJ2-7, the CDR3 gives the full variable domain: KAGVTQTPRYLIKTRGQQVTLSCSPISGHRSVSWYQQTPGQGLQFLFEYFSETQRNKGNFPGRFSGRQFSNSRSEMNVSTLELGDSALYLCASSLGASGSYEQYFGPGTRLTVT.

This clonotype was counted ten times or more. The chain employs TRBV12-3 or TRBV12-4 and TRBJ1-2, with no clear D. This CDR3 has 13 residues. V gave up 3 bases and J gave up 7 bases, with 12 bases separating them. CDR3: CASSFFGVGGYTF. The CDR3, as DNA: TGTGCCAGCAGTTTTTTTGGGGTTGGTGGCTACACCTTC.

This clonotype was counted ten times or more. The chain combines TRBV6-6 with TRBJ2-7; D remains unclear. The V and J ends lost 7 bases and 0 bases respectively, with 19 bases between them. Germline V lookup: CDR1 MNHNY, CDR2 SVGAGI (reference sequence). This CDR3 comprises 16 residues. The CDR3 DNA follows: TGTGCCAGCACCCCCGGTGGCGGCCGGAGCTCCTACGAGCAGTACTTC. Translation: CASTPGGGRSSYEQYF.

This clonotype was observed at least ten times. This chain uses TRBV7-9 with TRBJ2-7; the D is unclear. V lost 0 bases and J 5 bases, leaving 14 bases between the germline ends. CDR1 SEHNR and CDR2 FQNEAQ come from the germline V gene (reference sequence). This CDR3 is built from 15 residues. The CDR3 nucleotides read TGTGCCAGCAGCTTAGCGGAGACACGTACCCACGAGCAGTACTTC. This gives the protein CASSLAETRTHEQYF.

The V call is TRBV6-2 or TRBV6-3, the J call TRBJ1-6; possible D gene TRBD1, 5 bases. Germline lookup yields CDR1 MNHEY and CDR2 SVGEGT. The V end lost 5 bases, the J end lost 5 bases, and 10 bases lay between the germline ends. The CDR3 consists of 14 residues. The DNA for the CDR3 is TGTGCCAGCAGTGGCGGGACGGATAATTCACCCCTCCACTTT. It translates to CASSGGTDNSPLHF.

This clonotype appeared a few times. The chain combines TRBV19 with TRBJ1-5, with 10 bases that match TRBD1. The length of the CDR3 is 16 residues. The germline CDR1 and CDR2 sequences are LNHDA and SQIVND (reference sequence). V trimming: 5 bases; J trimming: 2 bases; junction bases outside the gene matches: 6. The CDR3 nucleotides read TGTGCCAGTAGTCCAAGGACAGGGGGAGGCAATCAGCCCCAGCATTTT. Protein sequence: CASSPRTGGGNQPQHF.

A note on this clonotype: It is unclear where the CDR3 begins or ends on the DNA, so no DNA is shown, and the CDR3 is as TCRdb lists it. The rearrangement joins TRBV6-2 or TRBV6-3 to TRBJ2-2; TRBD1 is the table's D call and was not checked against the DNA. The germline gives CDR1 MNHEY, CDR2 SVGEGT. The CDR3 extends over 13 residues, inclusive of both ends. This CDR3 reads CASSESAGELFFF.

The chain carries TRBV5-1 and TRBJ1-4, with a tentative D call TRBD1 (5 bases). Germline lookup yields CDR1 SGHRS and CDR2 YFSETQ. V lost 4 bases and J lost 7, with 14 bases in between. CDR3 length equals 14 residues. This chain's CDR3 is CASSQGGTAEKLFF. As DNA, the CDR3 is TGCGCCAGCAGCCAAGGTGGGACTGCTGAAAAACTGTTTTTT.

With respect to this clonotype: This likely traces to a read error, being one base from a far larger clone. This CDR3 is CSVRGGGSSYNEQYF. The CDR3 DNA follows: TGCAGCGTCAGGGGCGGGGGGAGCTCCTACAATGAGCAGTACTTC. The chain is built from TRBV29-1 and TRBJ2-7; 8 nucleotides agree with TRBD2. This CDR3 is 15 amino acids long. Germline trimming cut 6 bases from V and 7 bases from J; bases unmatched to any gene: 17. Germline-derived CDR1 and CDR2 are SQVTM and ANQGSEA.

The rearrangement links TRBV9 to TRBJ1-5; no reliable D call. The CDR3 loop spans 14 amino acids. V shed 4 bases and J shed 0 bases, with 8 bases lying between them. CDR1 is SGDLS and CDR2 is YYNGEE in the germline V gene. CDR3 protein: CASSLGISNQPQHF. The DNA of the CDR3 is TGTGCCAGCAGCTTGGGGATTAGCAATCAGCCCCAGCATTTT.

This clonotype has ten or more counts. J is TRBJ2-5 and V is TRBV29-1, with D unclear. The germline gives CDR1 SQVTM, CDR2 ANQGSEA. This CDR3 region has 12 residues. V lost 6 bases to trimming and J lost 2 bases, with 10 bases between them. The DNA of the CDR3 is TGCAGCGTCCTCCTCTGGCAAGAGACCCAGTACTTC. It is translated as CSVLLWQETQYF.

The gene calls are TRBV28 and TRBJ2-3; tentative D call: TRBD2 (6 bases). Germline V gene sequence: CDR1 MDHEN, CDR2 SYDVKM. There are 14 residues in the CDR3. Trimming pared 9 bases from V and 1 base from J, leaving 14 bases between. The CDR3 coding sequence is TGTGCCAGTCGGGACTCCCGAGGCACAGATACGCAGTATTTT. It is translated as CASRDSRGTDTQYF. Full variable domain (missing parts from reference TRBV28 and TRBJ2-3): DVKVTQSSRYLVKRTGEKVFLECVQDMDHENMFWYRQDPGLGLRLIYFSYDVKMKEKGDIPEGYSVSREKKERFSLILESASTNQTSMYLCASRDSRGTDTQYFGPGTRLTVL.

This clonotype was counted a few times. It is likely a read error: a sequence one base away is far more abundant. V is TRBV27 and J is TRBJ2-5, with TRBD2 matching 7 bases. The CDR3 loop spans 14 amino acids. Germline V gene lookup returns CDR1 MNHEY and CDR2 SMNVEV (reference sequence). J gave up 11 bases and V 7 bases, and 16 bases lay outside the gene matches. This chain's CDR3 is CASTWGEGHNEQYF. DNA of the CDR3: TGTGCCAGCACTTGGGGGGAGGGCCACAATGAGCAGTACTTC.

The chain links TRBV7-2 to TRBJ2-1, with 11 bases that match TRBD1. After removal of 8 bases from V and 6 bases from J, the junction contained 12 bases not matched to a gene. Germline V gene sequence: CDR1 SGHTA, CDR2 FQGNSA. This CDR3 is built from 16 residues. The CDR3 DNA sequence: TGTGCCAGCCGCCCAGCTATGGGACAGGGGGTCAATGAGCAGTTCTTC. As protein: CASRPAMGQGVNEQFF.

This clonotype was counted many times. This chain uses TRBV24-1 with TRBJ2-2, with 7 bases that match TRBD1. The CDR3 sequence is 18 residues long. J lost 0 bases, V lost 5 bases, and 11 bases had no gene match. Looked up from germline, CDR1 is KGHDR and CDR2 is SFDVKD. The CDR3 bases are TGTGCCACCAGTGCCGAAGGACAGGAGTTCGCGAACACCGGGGAGCTGTTTTTT. The encoded protein is CATSAEGQEFANTGELFF.

This clonotype qualifies as medium-sized. The chain employs TRBV28 and TRBJ1-5; D may be TRBD1 (6 bases). Germline V lookup: CDR1 MDHEN, CDR2 SYDVKM. This CDR3 spans 13 amino acids. V was clipped by 6 bases and J by 2 bases, with 8 bases between them. The CDR3 region has the DNA TGTGCCAGCAGCCCAGGGGGCAATCAGCCCCAGCATTTT. Translation: CASSPGGNQPQHF.

This clonotype was counted many times. The V and J genes are TRBV5-4 and TRBJ2-1; no clear D gene. Trimming pared 2 bases from V and 10 bases from J, leaving 16 bases between. The germline V gene encodes CDR1 SGHNT and CDR2 YYREEE (reference sequence). The CDR3 is 14 amino acids. The CDR3 DNA reads TGTGCCAGCAGCTTTCAGCTAGAGCTCGGGGAGCAGTTCTTC. This codes for CASSFQLELGEQFF.

The chain couples TRBV29-1 to TRBJ1-4; tentative D call: TRBD1 (6 bases). Between the trimmed V and J ends, which lost 0 bases and 0 bases, there was a span of 11 bases. The V gene's germline CDR1 is SQVTM and CDR2 ANQGSEA. This CDR3 region has 16 residues. DNA for the CDR3: TGCAGCGTTGAAGAGCCGGACAGCGCAACTAATGAAAAACTGTTTTTT. Its protein is CSVEEPDSATNEKLFF.

This clonotype was recorded many times. The chain links TRBV3-1 to TRBJ2-2, with 7 positions matching TRBD2. The ends lost 4 bases at V and 2 bases at J; junction bases unmatched: 4. CDR3 length: 15 amino acids. The V gene's germline CDR1 is LGHDT and CDR2 YNNKEL (reference sequence). CDR3 in amino acids: CASSPRLANTGELFF. As DNA, the CDR3 is TGTGCCAGCAGCCCTCGACTAGCCAACACCGGGGAGCTGTTTTTT.

The chain employs TRBV3-1 and TRBJ2-1; 11 bases agree with TRBD2. The J call may be wrong; the DNA end is better matched by TRBJ2-7. Looked up from germline, CDR1 is LGHDT and CDR2 is YNNKEL (reference sequence). The CDR3 is 14 amino acids. The CDR3 reads CASTPSGGTYEQYF. The CDR3 DNA is TGTGCCAGCACCCCTAGCGGGGGGACCTACGAGCAGTACTTC.

This clonotype was counted many times. V and J are TRBV12-3 or TRBV12-4 and TRBJ2-1, with a weak D call TRBD1 (9 bases). The CDR3 runs to 16 residues. The V gene lost 5 bases and the J gene lost 9 bases, with 23 bases spanning the gap. The CDR3 loop is CASSRGGTGLFGEQFF. The CDR3 coding sequence is TGTGCCAGCAGTCGGGGGGGGACAGGGTTATTTGGTGAGCAGTTCTTC.